This T cell receptor (beta chain) appears in the sequencing data of a study of cytomegalovirus exposure and HLA in healthy donors (dated by TCRdb to about 2017). Regarding the study in general: In an earlier analysis of roughly 500 of the donors, under 300 Gb of sequence data and approximately 100 million unique TCR beta sequences from about 190 million T cells were reported. An early release covering approximately 600 HLA-typed donors comprised approximately 290 gigabases of sequencing data and about 90 million unique TCR sequences. Of the roughly 400 genotyped donors, approximately 82% fell in the genetic ancestry cluster associated with self-reported Caucasian donors. The study was designed to test whether signatures of past pathogen exposure could be identified by cataloging public T cell receptors. The T cell repertoires of 666 subjects were profiled by immunosequencing and related to cytomegalovirus serostatus. Along with the approximately 670-subject first cohort, a separate validation cohort of over a hundred different subjects was used. The study combined high-throughput TCR immunosequencing, statistical association of individual TCRs with disease status, and machine learning to predict cytomegalovirus infection status. In a later analysis, previously published TCR beta repertoires from some 640 donors were re-analyzed and high-resolution HLA genotyping was added so that TCR occurrence patterns could be studied. Rather than drawing on any new phenotypic data, the later analysis identified candidate immune exposures from TCR beta sequences and the way those sequences occurred across donors. To decide whether each TCR beta V gene segment behaved as functional or pseudogenic, an earlier analysis of some 580 of the donors relied on high-throughput TCR beta sequencing. Donor age, sex, ethnicity and CMV serostatus were compiled together with the repertoire data. Genome-wide SNP genotypes for about 55% of the 666 donors were used in a later genetic analysis, which treated that subset as a discovery cohort. All discovery cohort repertoires had been generated using a single sequencing platform. Both class I and class II loci were covered by HLA typing, at four-digit resolution. Typing coverage varied by locus: about 620-630 donors for A, B, C, DRB1 and DQB1; roughly 500 for DQA1; around 610 for DPA1; some 470 for DPB1. Several DR-DQ haplotypes were treated as single units for association and clustering because of strong linkage in the cohort. Across some 400 genotyped donors of the cohort, an average of approximately 200,000 unique TCR beta nucleotide sequences per donor were sequenced, and roughly 20% of those sequences were non-productive.

This clone was seen a few times. The antigen it recognizes is unknown. Base qualities are missing; no much larger clone stands one base away. Study-level results and caveats: At a false discovery rate of 0.05, a later analysis linked some 17,000 TCR beta sequences to specific HLA alleles. Most TCR sequences were seen in very few donors, while some public TCRs were found in many individuals. Correlated functional status among segregating V segments might reflect linkage disequilibrium, but an unknown experimental factor could not be ruled out. HLA typing was unavailable for some donors at each locus, so association tests used only the typed subset. In a later analysis, the rate of TCR association differed among HLA loci, with DRB1 alleles having the most associated TCRs and HLA-C alleles having the fewest. The presence/absence analyses assumed that sequencing depth was roughly uniform across donors, and that assumption may not be true. Strong co-occurrence of HLA alleles, especially DR and DQ, made assigning TCR associations to individual alleles difficult. Because the 87-base-pair reads could not distinguish some IMGT-functional V segments, including TRBV6-2 and TRBV6-3, those segments were excluded. A later analysis reported that several top co-occurrence clusters appeared linked to parvovirus B19, influenza, CMV and Epstein-Barr virus. Only TCR beta chains were sequenced in this cohort, and the absence of alpha or paired-chain data limited detectable features. In both the original and validation cohorts, the classifier was reported to diagnose cytomegalovirus status with high specificity and sensitivity. V-gene and J-gene trimming of TCR beta chains was associated with a missense DCLRE1C variant in a later genetic analysis, and the association was replicated in an independent cohort. A total of 150 to 200 TCR beta chains were listed by the study as associated with cytomegalovirus. A few of the identified cytomegalovirus-associated TCR beta chains were confirmed in vitro to be specific for cytomegalovirus antigens. Compared with equally common non-associated chains, HLA-associated TCR beta chains in a later analysis were more clonally expanded and had lower generation probabilities. The authors suggested that the approach could potentially be extended to other disease states and immunological phenotypes. The only immune exposure information available for the cohort was CMV serostatus. A further reported finding was that TCR beta sequences accurately predicted the HLA-A and HLA-B alleles for most subjects in the first cohort. A cluster of highly shared sequence variants was judged likely to represent a technical artifact of the sequencing pipeline. The earlier analysis of about 600 of the donors excluded fewer than 20 rarely observed V segments, including chromosome 9 orphons, because counts were too low. According to a later analysis, most CMV-associated TCR beta chains appeared to be HLA-restricted, and the HLA associations seemed to be driven largely by CMV exposure. According to a later genetic analysis, donors in an Asian-associated ancestry cluster had fewer N-insertions in productive TCRs than the approximately 700-donor mean. In an earlier analysis of roughly 500 of the donors, most TCR beta V segments appeared in productive rearrangements about 87% or about 30% of the time, broadly matching IMGT annotations.

Between the V and J ends, shortened by 3 bases and 2 bases respectively, the junction contains 4 bases. The CDR1 and CDR2 encoded by the germline V gene are MNHNS and SASEGT. The CDR3 holds 12 amino acids from the cysteine to the phenylalanine. Here the CDR3 DNA is all that survives: 36 bases in frame from base 1. In total, more than 500 healthy bone marrow donors made up the cohort. All cohort members were sampled while nominally healthy, although unrecorded immune exposures were likely present. The donor tested CMV seronegative and was one of the 352 seronegative cohort members. Every donor gave a peripheral blood sample, and the peripheral blood mononuclear cells from that sample were used for TCR beta sequencing. The Qiagen DNeasy Blood Extraction Kit was used to extract genomic DNA from the blood cell samples. The library relied on the immunoSEQ multiplex PCR assay. For the multiplex PCR, a mixture combining 60 forward primers for TCR Vbeta segments and 13 reverse primers for TCR Jbeta segments was used. The CDR3 region of rearranged TCR beta genes was amplified from genomic DNA by a multiplex PCR assay. The Illumina HiSeq System was used to sequence the amplified TCR beta libraries as 87-base-pair reads. In the paper's pipeline: A later analysis counted 65 million to 90 million unique TCR beta chains across the 670 or so repertoires, and approximately 11 million of these chains were shared by at least two donors. Raw reads were error-corrected and collapsed into unique sequences by a nearest-neighbor algorithm in which closely related sequences were merged to remove PCR and sequencing errors. V, D and J gene segments were assigned by aligning CDR3 sequences to IMGT reference sequences. Each retained sequence needed at least a six-nucleotide match to both a V gene segment and a J gene segment. Rearrangements were classified as productive when the CDR3 lacked stop codons and remained in frame with V and J, and all other rearrangements were classified as non-productive. CDR3 was defined according to IMGT convention as the region running from the second conserved V-encoded cysteine to the conserved J-encoded phenylalanine. The earlier analysis of about 560 of the donors excluded any sequence lacking an unambiguous match to a single V gene segment. In an earlier analysis of some 590 of the donors, a V segment was called functional when productive rearrangements were above 56.7%, and segregating when the standard deviation between donors exceeded 5%. To diagnose cytomegalovirus status from the catalog of TCR beta chain sequences, a statistical classification framework was built. In a later analysis, TCR nucleotide sequences were compared against IMGT/GENE-DB human TR gene sequences so that V and J genes could be assigned. Using the TCRdist pipeline, a later analysis assigned CDR3 sequences along with most-parsimonious VDJ recombination scenarios. In a later analysis, each TCR beta chain was defined by its CDR3 amino acid sequence together with its V-gene family, and reads lacking a unique V-gene family were excluded. To address suspected cross-contamination and a sequencing artifact, a later analysis removed roughly 580 highly shared, low-generation-probability nucleotide sequences. In a later analysis, a clonal expansion index was calculated for each public chain from normalized within-repertoire ranks of inferred template counts. In a later analysis, generation probabilities were computed with a VDJ recombination model fitted to out-of-frame rearrangements, and the resulting probabilities were checked against IGoR. In a later analysis, hypergeometric tests were used to score TCR-TCR, TCR-HLA and TCR-CMV co-occurrence, with a repertoire-size bias correction applied to TCR pairs. To estimate false discovery rates, a later analysis permuted the HLA or CMV assignments 20 times. In a later analysis, co-occurring TCRs were grouped with DBSCAN, and TCRdist sequence similarity was added when clustering was performed within HLA-allele-positive subsets. Repertoires with fewer than 30,000 or more than 120,000 public chains, plus five repertoires with anomalous nucleotide sharing, were excluded from co-occurrence clustering. As stored in TCRdb, this immuneACCESS dataset retains in-frame rearrangements with V and J assigned. A fraction of the clones does not appear; measured against another copy, unresolved V genes explain less than half of the discrepancy, and the remainder lacks a known reason. Clone size and V and J calls were adopted from that table, with D and trimming inferred from the DNA. The sample data list about 67,000 clones, and 65% to 70% of these were observed just once. The ten most abundant clones make up about 2% of the sample.

The chain uses TRBV6-1 and TRBJ1-2; the D segment cannot be called with confidence. The sample taken for sequencing was PBMCs. This TCR was recovered from a young woman in good health and CMV-seronegative. CDR3 reads: CASSESNYGYTF. DNA sequence: TGTGCCAGCAGTGAGTCAAACTATGGCTACACCTTC.